This TCR beta chain emerged from a study of PD-1 blockade in classical Hodgkin lymphoma. Measured with immunoSEQ multiplex PCR; TCRdb has only the in-frame clones, and not every one. The table includes more than 9,500 clones, 70% to 90% detected once. Regarding time point: cycle 4 day 1 (C4D1), after five to seven weeks of nivolumab. Each patient's relapse followed autologous stem cell transplantation, and brentuximab vedotin exposure varied. Applied to thawed PBMCs, magnetic negative selection was the method used to isolate CD8+ T cells. The sample in question was CD8+ T cells from blood, obtained before the fourth cycle of nivolumab. The TCR originated in a human donor with classical Hodgkin lymphoma. The donor label of this sample is uncertain.

CDR3 sequence: CASSPLSDNYGYTF. The CDR3 DNA sequence: TGTGCCAGCAGCCCCCTATCGGACAACTATGGCTACACCTTC. This chain connects TRBV7-2 to TRBJ1-2; no definite D call. The V end lost 5 bases, the J end lost 2 bases, and 12 bases lay between the germline ends. CDR1 SGHTA and CDR2 FQGNSA come from the germline V gene. CDR3 length equals 14 residues.